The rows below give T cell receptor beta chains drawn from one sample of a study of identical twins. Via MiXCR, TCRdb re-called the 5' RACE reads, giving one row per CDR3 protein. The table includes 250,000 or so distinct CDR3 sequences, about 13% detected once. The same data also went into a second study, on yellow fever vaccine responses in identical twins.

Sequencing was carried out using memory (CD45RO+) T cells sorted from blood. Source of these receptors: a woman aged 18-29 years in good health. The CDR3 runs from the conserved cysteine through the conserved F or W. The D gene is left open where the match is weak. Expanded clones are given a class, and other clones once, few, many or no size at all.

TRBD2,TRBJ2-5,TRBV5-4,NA,CASSLGTSGVQETQYF,TGTGCCAGCAGCTTGGGGACTAGCGGGGTCCAAGAGACCCAGTACTTC
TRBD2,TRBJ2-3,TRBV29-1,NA,CAAGGAGGNTDTQYF,TGCGCAGCCGGAGGGGCGGGGGGAAACACAGATACGCAGTATTTT
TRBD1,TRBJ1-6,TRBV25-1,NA,CASSDQTGVYNSPLHF,TGTGCCAGCAGTGACCAGACAGGGGTGTACAATTCACCCCTCCACTTT
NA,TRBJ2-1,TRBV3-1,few,CASSQDPSARYNEQFF,TGTGCCAGCAGCCAAGATCCATCGGCCCGCTACAATGAGCAGTTCTTC
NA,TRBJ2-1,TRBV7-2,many,CASSWRPGSNEQFF,TGTGCCAGCAGCTGGCGGCCGGGCTCAAATGAGCAGTTCTTC
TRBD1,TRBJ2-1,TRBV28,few,CASSFSATGSNEQFF,TGTGCCAGCAGTTTCTCGGCGACAGGGAGCAATGAGCAGTTCTTC
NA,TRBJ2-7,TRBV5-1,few,CASSSGALSYEQYF,TGCGCCAGCAGCTCGGGGGCTCTGAGCTACGAGCAGTACTTC
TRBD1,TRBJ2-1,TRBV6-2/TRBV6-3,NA,CASSYRGQGGRNEQFF,TGTGCCAGCAGTTACCGGGGACAGGGAGGGAGAAATGAGCAGTTCTTC
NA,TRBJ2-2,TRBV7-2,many,CASSLEVQTGELFF,TGTGCCAGCAGCTTAGAGGTGCAGACCGGGGAGCTGTTTTTT
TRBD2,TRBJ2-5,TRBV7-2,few,CASSLDVGLAQYF,TGTGCCAGCAGCTTAGATGTGGGACTAGCCCAGTACTTC
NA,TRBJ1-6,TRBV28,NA,CASSFPNSPLHF,TGTGCCAGCAGTTTCCCTAATTCACCCCTCCACTTT
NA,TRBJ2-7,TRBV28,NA,CAKGDEQYF,TGTGCCAAGGGCGACGAGCAGTACTTC
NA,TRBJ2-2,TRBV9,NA,CASSVGVTGELFF,TGTGCCAGCAGTGTCGGGGTCACCGGGGAGCTGTTTTTT
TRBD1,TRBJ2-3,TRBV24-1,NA,CATSDLDRATQYF,TGTGCCACCAGTGACCTCGACAGGGCAACGCAGTATTTT
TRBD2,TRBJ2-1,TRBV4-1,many,CASSHQFAGTSVTYNEQFF,TGCGCCAGCAGCCATCAATTCGCCGGGACTAGCGTCACCTACAATGAGCAGTTCTTC
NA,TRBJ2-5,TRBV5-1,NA,CASSHNGVETQYF,TGCGCCAGCAGCCACAATGGGGTGGAGACCCAGTACTTC
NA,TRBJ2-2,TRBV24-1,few,CATSDSVGELFF,TGTGCCACCAGTGACTCAGTCGGGGAGCTGTTTTTT
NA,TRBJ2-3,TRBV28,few,CASSRPSDTQYF,TGTGCCAGCAGCCGCCCGTCCGATACGCAGTATTTT
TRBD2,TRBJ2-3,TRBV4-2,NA,CASSHGREVTDTQYF,TGTGCCAGCAGCCATGGGCGGGAGGTCACAGATACGCAGTATTTT
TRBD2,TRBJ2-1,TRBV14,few,CASSRHREGQVWNEQFF,TGTGCCAGCAGCCGCCACCGGGAGGGCCAAGTGTGGAATGAGCAGTTCTTC
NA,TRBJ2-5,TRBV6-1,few,CASSLFGAKTQYF,TGTGCCAGCAGCCTATTCGGGGCCAAGACCCAGTACTTC
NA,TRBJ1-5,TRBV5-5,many,CASSLGPRGHQPQHF,TGTGCCAGCAGCTTGGGCCCCCGGGGGCATCAGCCCCAGCATTTT
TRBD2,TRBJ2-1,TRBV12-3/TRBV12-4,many,CASAGLAYGEQFF,TGTGCCAGCGCGGGACTAGCGTATGGTGAGCAGTTCTTC
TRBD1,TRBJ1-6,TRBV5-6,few,CASSRGQGGNSPLHF,TGTGCCAGCAGCCGTGGACAGGGAGGAAATTCACCCCTCCACTTT
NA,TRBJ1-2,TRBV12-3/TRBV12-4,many,CASSLNDGNYGYTF,TGTGCCAGCAGTTTAAATGACGGAAACTATGGCTACACCTTC
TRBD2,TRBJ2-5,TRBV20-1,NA,CSARRGEGQETQYF,TGCAGTGCTAGGCGGGGGGAGGGTCAAGAGACCCAGTACTTC
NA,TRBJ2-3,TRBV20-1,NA,CSAFGTPDTQYF,TGCAGTGCTTTTGGGACCCCAGATACGCAGTATTTT
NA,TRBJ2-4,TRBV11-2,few,CASSIRGVWAPAKNIQYF,TGTGCCAGCAGCATAAGGGGGGTCTGGGCGCCAGCCAAAAACATTCAGTACTTC
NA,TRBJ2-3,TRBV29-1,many,CSVGVSTQYF,TGCAGCGTGGGTGTTAGTACGCAGTATTTT
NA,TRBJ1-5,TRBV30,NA,CAWSGGGNQPQHF,TGTGCCTGGAGTGGGGGGGGCAATCAGCCCCAGCATTTT
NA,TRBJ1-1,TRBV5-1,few,CASSLQQGAEAFF,TGCGCCAGCAGCTTGCAACAGGGCGCTGAAGCTTTCTTT
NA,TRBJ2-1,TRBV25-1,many,CASSEGGTEHEQFF,TGTGCCAGCAGTGAAGGGGGGACAGAACATGAGCAGTTCTTC
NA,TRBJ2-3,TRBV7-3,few,CASSLNPTDTQYF,TGTGCCAGCAGCTTAAACCCGACAGATACGCAGTATTTT
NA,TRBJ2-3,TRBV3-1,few,CASSQDTASTDTQYF,TGTGCCAGCAGCCAAGACACCGCTAGCACAGATACGCAGTATTTT
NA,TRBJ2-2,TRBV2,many,CASSRKDPSNTGELFF,TGTGCCAGTTCTCGAAAGGATCCTTCGAACACCGGGGAGCTGTTTTTT
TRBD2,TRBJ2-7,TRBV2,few,CASRQGGGAFNEQYF,TGTGCCAGCAGGCAAGGCGGGGGGGCTTTTAACGAGCAGTACTTC
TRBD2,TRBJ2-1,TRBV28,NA,CASSFGGLDNNEQFF,TGTGCCAGCAGTTTTGGCGGACTAGATAACAATGAGCAGTTCTTC
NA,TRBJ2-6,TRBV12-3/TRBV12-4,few,CASSEQGRSGANVLTF,TGTGCCAGCAGTGAGCAGGGTCGGTCTGGGGCCAACGTCCTGACTTTC
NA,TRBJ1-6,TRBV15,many,CATSSSKTGYNSPLHF,TGTGCCACCAGCAGTTCAAAAACCGGCTATAATTCACCCCTCCACTTT
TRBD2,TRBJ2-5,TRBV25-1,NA,CASEKGLARQETQYF,TGTGCCAGCGAAAAAGGACTAGCGAGGCAAGAGACCCAGTACTTC
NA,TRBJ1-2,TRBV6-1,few,CASKDSPTLYGYTF,TGTGCCAGCAAGGACAGCCCGACCCTTTATGGCTACACCTTC
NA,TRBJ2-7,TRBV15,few,CATSRNGAAYEQYF,TGTGCCACCAGCAGAAATGGAGCTGCCTACGAGCAGTACTTC
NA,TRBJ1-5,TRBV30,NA,CAWSGGLSNQPQHF,TGTGCCTGGAGTGGGGGGCTGAGCAATCAGCCCCAGCATTTT
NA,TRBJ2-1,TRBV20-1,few,CSAMTASSFNEQFF,TGCAGTGCGATGACAGCCTCTTCGTTCAATGAGCAGTTCTTC
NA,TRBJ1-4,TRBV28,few,CASSLVTGRYNEKLFF,TGTGCCAGCAGTCTCGTAACAGGGCGTTACAATGAAAAACTGTTTTTT
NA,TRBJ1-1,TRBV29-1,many,CSVMAGGPGTEAFF,TGCAGCGTCATGGCCGGTGGCCCAGGGACTGAAGCTTTCTTT
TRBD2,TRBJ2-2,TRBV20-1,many,CSAREGLAGAGELFF,TGCAGTGCTAGAGAGGGACTAGCGGGAGCCGGGGAGCTGTTTTTT